The 10 T cell receptor beta chains below come from one sample, sequenced in a study of T cell responses to AZD1222 COVID-19 vaccine. The assay was immunoSEQ multiplex PCR, and TCRdb's table has in-frame clones only and misses some. The data show about 99,000 clones, over 70% seen once. The source material was peripheral blood, sampled on day 0 of AZD1222 vaccination. These receptors were obtained from an adult in good health.

Details on this clone: Additional DNA sequences in this sample encode the identical CDR3. The chain carries TRBV19 and TRBJ1-2; D is unclear. The germline V gene encodes CDR1 LNHDA and CDR2 SQIVND (reference sequence). This CDR3 region has 12 residues. The V end lost 2 bases, the J end lost 2 bases, and 3 bases lay between the germline ends. As DNA, the CDR3 is TGTGCCAGTAGTATATCGAACTATGGCTACACCTTC. It translates to CASSISNYGYTF.

The rearrangement links TRBV2 to TRBJ2-2, with D unclear. Looked up from germline, CDR1 is SNHLY and CDR2 is FYNNEI. This CDR3 is 13 amino acids long. Trimming took 6 bases from V and 5 from J, leaving 10 bases between them. The CDR3 loop is CASRWMTTGELFF. The CDR3 region has the DNA TGTGCCAGCAGGTGGATGACAACCGGGGAGCTGTTTTTT.

The V and J genes are TRBV9 and TRBJ2-7; D remains unclear. Germline-derived CDR1 and CDR2 are SGDLS and YYNGEE. This CDR3 is built from 15 residues. V lost 0 bases and J lost 0, with 10 bases in between. In DNA, the CDR3 is TGTGCCAGCAGCGTAGAAGGGCTCGCCTCCTACGAGCAGTACTTC. Protein: CASSVEGLASYEQYF. Full variable domain (remainder filled in from reference TRBV9 and TRBJ2-7): DSGVTQTPKHLITATGQRVTLRCSPRSGDLSVYWYQQSLDQGLQFLIQYYNGEERAKGNILERFSAQQFPDLHSELNLSSLELGDSALYFCASSVEGLASYEQYFGPGTRLTVT.

V gene TRBV18 combines with J gene TRBJ2-7; 10 nucleotides align to TRBD1. J was trimmed by 9 bases and V by 5 bases; bases with no gene match: 10. Germline V gene data show CDR1 as KGHSH and CDR2 as LQKENI. The CDR3 consists of 14 residues. CDR3 region: CASSGTGDRNAQYF. The CDR3 DNA is TGTGCCAGCTCAGGGACAGGGGACAGGAACGCGCAGTACTTC.

The chain couples TRBV19 to TRBJ1-4, with D possibly TRBD1 on 6 matching bases. Germline-derived CDR1 and CDR2 are LNHDA and SQIVND (reference sequence). Trimming removed 7 bases from V and 0 bases from J, with 12 bases in between. This CDR3 contains 15 residues. This CDR3 reads CASTGQIATNEKLFF. In DNA, the CDR3 is TGTGCCAGTACCGGACAGATTGCAACTAATGAAAAACTGTTTTTT.

The rearrangement links TRBV10-3 to TRBJ2-1, with TRBD2 identical over 14 bases. The trim removed 5 bases at V and 5 bases at J, leaving 2 bases unmatched. The germline gives CDR1 ENHRY, CDR2 SYGVKD. The CDR3 consists of 15 residues. This chain's CDR3 is CAISRLAGGHNEQFF. In DNA form, the CDR3 reads TGTGCCATCAGTAGACTAGCGGGGGGGCACAATGAGCAGTTCTTC.

In this sample, this clone turned up a few times. This CDR3 is CAIRGETYQPQHF. The CDR3 nucleotides are TGTGCCATAAGGGGGGAAACGTATCAGCCCCAGCATTTT. The rearrangement joins TRBV10-3 to TRBJ1-5, with a weak D call TRBD1 (6 bases). Trimming removed 9 bases from V and 5 bases from J, with 14 bases in between. Germline CDR1 is ENHRY and CDR2 is SYGVKD. This CDR3 contains 13 residues.

The V gene is TRBV27, the J gene TRBJ1-5, with a weak D call TRBD1 (5 bases). V lost 2 bases to trimming and J lost 5 bases, with 13 bases between them. Per the germline V gene, CDR1 is MNHEY and CDR2 is SMNVEV (reference sequence). The CDR3 totals 15 residues. CDR3 loop: CASSLRGRQDQPQHF. DNA of the CDR3: TGTGCCAGCAGTTTAAGGGGCCGGCAGGATCAGCCCCAGCATTTT.

The chain is built from TRBV5-1 and TRBJ1-2; D uncertain. Deletions cut 5 bases from V and 1 base from J, with 12 bases between. The CDR3 is 14 residues long. The germline V gene encodes CDR1 SGHRS and CDR2 YFSETQ. The CDR3: CASSTDGVNYGYTF. In DNA form, the CDR3 reads TGCGCCAGCAGTACGGACGGGGTTAACTATGGCTACACCTTC.

The chain has TRBV3-1 (or the pseudogene TRBV3-2) and TRBJ2-5; TRBD2 might be the D (5 bases). There are 11 residues in the CDR3. The V gene lost 1 base and the J gene lost 10 bases, with 7 bases spanning the gap. CDR1 and CDR2 (germline): LGHDT, YNNKEL (reference sequence). The CDR3 spells CASSQVRDQYF. As DNA, the CDR3 is TGTGCCAGCAGCCAAGTCCGGGACCAGTACTTC.